These 15 T cell receptor beta chains were all obtained from the same sample, sequenced in a study of blood T cells in healthy people across ages (dated by TCRdb to the mid-2010s). Library generation was performed with 5' RACE. These reads were obtained on an Illumina HiSeq 2500. A second roughly 6 to 11 cycle PCR used a sample-barcoded 5' primer and a J-beta primer mix. In-frame beta chains were kept once TCRdb had trimmed the public reads at Q25 with fastp and called clones with MiXCR. Rows with one shared CDR3 protein collapse into an entry with the most common genes and DNA. Within this sample are about 1.7 million distinct CDR3 sequences, with approximately 30% of them counted one time only. The top ten constitute approximately 7.7% of the sample. The sample consisted of blood. The receptors derive from a woman aged 25-40 years in good health.

The rearrangement joins TRBV4-3 to TRBJ1-2; D perhaps matches TRBD1 (5 bases). Trimming removed 1 base from V and 7 bases from J, with 16 bases in between. Per the germline V gene, CDR1 is LGHNA and CDR2 is YSLEER. The CDR3 totals 15 residues. CDR3 DNA: TGCGCCAGCAGCCAAGTTGAGGGCCCTCAGGGTGGCTACACCTTC. It translates to CASSQVEGPQGGYTF.

The chain recombines TRBV3-1 with TRBJ1-2; D uncertain. The V gene lost 4 bases and the J gene lost 0 bases, with 12 bases spanning the gap. Per germline, CDR1 LGHDT and CDR2 YNNKEL (reference sequence). The CDR3 contains 15 residues. CDR3 region: CASSRRRETNYGYTF. The CDR3 nucleotides read TGTGCCAGCAGCCGCCGACGGGAAACTAACTATGGCTACACCTTC.

The chain joins TRBV24-1 to TRBJ2-2, with D maybe TRBD1 (7 bases). Germline CDR1 and CDR2: KGHDR and SFDVKD. Trimming took off 3 bases at V and 3 bases at J, with 13 bases between the two ends. CDR3 length: 16 residues. The CDR3 region is CATSDPRGRHTGELFF. In nucleotides, the CDR3 is TGTGCCACCAGTGATCCCAGGGGGAGGCACACCGGGGAGCTGTTTTTT.

The CDR3 here is CSARGGIDYGYTF. Here the CDR3 DNA reads TGCAGTGCTAGAGGAGGGATCGACTATGGCTACACCTTC. The chain is built from TRBV20-1 and TRBJ1-2; D not certain. The CDR3 sequence is 13 residues long. The germline V gene encodes CDR1 DFQATT and CDR2 SNEGSKA (reference sequence). The V and J ends lost 1 base and 3 bases respectively, with 9 bases between them.

This clonotype has just a few counts. The chain carries TRBV9 and TRBJ1-4; D gene uncertain. The germline V gene has CDR1 SGDLS and CDR2 YYNGEE. This CDR3 is built from 15 residues. The V and J ends lost 2 bases and 0 bases respectively, with 8 bases between them. This CDR3 is CASSVNPATNEKLFF. The CDR3 DNA is TGTGCCAGCAGCGTTAATCCAGCAACTAATGAAAAACTGTTTTTT. The full variable domain, its missing parts supplied by reference TRBV9 and TRBJ1-4, is DSGVTQTPKHLITATGQRVTLRCSPRSGDLSVYWYQQSLDQGLQFLIQYYNGEERAKGNILERFSAQQFPDLHSELNLSSLELGDSALYFCASSVNPATNEKLFFGSGTQLSVL.

The rearrangement links TRBV6-2 or TRBV6-3 to TRBJ2-3; D may be TRBD2 (5 bases). Per the germline V gene, CDR1 is MNHEY and CDR2 is SVGEGT. The CDR3 loop spans 13 amino acids. V gave up 6 bases and J gave up 5 bases, with 12 bases separating them. This CDR3 is CASRRPGEDTQYF. The CDR3 DNA reads as TGTGCCAGCAGGCGACCCGGGGAAGATACGCAGTATTTT.

This clonotype was seen repeatedly, ten times or more. V usage is TRBV7-2 and J usage is TRBJ1-2; D not resolved. Germline V gene lookup returns CDR1 SGHTA and CDR2 FQGNSA. V was clipped by 3 bases and J by 6 bases, with 8 bases between them. The CDR3 has 12 residues. CDR3 DNA sequence: TGTGCCAGCAGCTTTGGTGTGAATGGCTACACCTTC. It yields the protein CASSFGVNGYTF. The entire variable domain, with the rest obtained from reference TRBV7-2 and TRBJ1-2, is as follows: GAGVSQSPSNKVTEKGKDVELRCDPISGHTALYWYRQSLGQGLEFLIYFQGNSAPDKSGLPSDRFSAERTGGSVSTLTIQRTQQEDSAVYLCASSFGVNGYTFGSGTRLTVV.

This clonotype occurred many times. The V call is TRBV20-1, the J call TRBJ2-1; 7 bases match TRBD2. The V segment lost 2 bases and the J segment 4 bases; nucleotides outside the gene matches: 11. CDR1 DFQATT and CDR2 SNEGSKA come from the germline V gene (reference sequence). There are 16 residues in the CDR3. The CDR3 coding sequence is TGCAGTGCTAGACAGGGAGCGGGAAGACTTTACAATGAGCAGTTCTTC. It encodes CSARQGAGRLYNEQFF.

Turning to this clonotype: Since a much larger clone is just one base distant, this may be a read error. The chain is built from TRBV28 and TRBJ2-5, with a possible D match to TRBD2 (7 bases). The closer fit of TRBJ2-7 to the DNA end suggests the J call may be wrong. Germline V gives CDR1 MDHEN, CDR2 SYDVKM. CDR3 length: 15 amino acids. The CDR3 sequence is CASSLRGGASYEQYF. CDR3 coding DNA: TGTGCCAGCAGTTTACGAGGGGGGGCAAGCTACGAGCAGTACTTC.

This clonotype was found a few times. The chain uses TRBV18 and TRBJ2-7; tentative D call: TRBD1 (5 bases). In germline, CDR1 is KGHSH, CDR2 LQKENI. V lost 1 base and J lost 3, with 16 bases in between. The CDR3 is made up of 16 amino acids. The CDR3 bases are TGTGCCAGCTCACCACGAATGGAATTGGGGCACTACGAGCAGTACTTC. Translated, it gives CASSPRMELGHYEQYF.

The chain couples TRBV5-1 to TRBJ2-1; 12 nucleotides line up with TRBD2. CDR3 length equals 16 residues. Germline CDR1 reads SGHRS; CDR2 reads YFSETQ. V was clipped by 4 bases and J by 4 bases; unmatched bases: 6. The chain's CDR3 is CASSGSSGGAYNEQFF. The CDR3 bases are TGCGCCAGCAGCGGATCTAGCGGGGGGGCTTACAATGAGCAGTTCTTC.

This chain connects TRBV6-5 to TRBJ1-1; D remains unclear. The CDR3 totals 16 residues. V lost 0 bases and J lost 1, with 12 bases in between. CDR1 and CDR2 from the germline V gene are MNHEY and SVGAGI. CDR3 in DNA: TGTGCCAGCAGTTACTCGAAATCGGACGGGAACACTGAAGCTTTCTTT. Translated, it gives CASSYSKSDGNTEAFF.

V gene TRBV10-2 combines with J gene TRBJ2-7; 14 bases agree with TRBD2. CDR3 length: 15 residues. The V gene's germline CDR1 is WSHSY and CDR2 SAAADI. Losses at the gene ends were 7 bases for V and 3 bases for J; bases not matched to a gene: 5. CDR3 in DNA: TGCGCCAGCACCCCTGGGACTAGCGGGAGCTACGAGCAGTACTTC. This translates into CASTPGTSGSYEQYF.

This clonotype has ten or more counts. The gene calls are TRBV29-1 and TRBJ2-1, with D unclear. The V end lost 4 bases, the J end lost 1 base, and 11 bases lay between the germline ends. This CDR3 has 14 residues. CDR1 is SQVTM and CDR2 is ANQGSEA in the germline V gene. The CDR3 nucleotides are TGCAGCGTTGTTAGACCCCTATCCTACAATGAGCAGTTCTTC. Translation gives CSVVRPLSYNEQFF.

V gene TRBV5-1 combines with J gene TRBJ1-2, with a tentative D call TRBD1 (6 bases). V lost 0 bases and J 2 bases, leaving 11 bases between the germline ends. The CDR3 contains 15 residues. Germline CDR1 SGHRS, CDR2 YFSETQ. This CDR3 reads CASSLEEGGNYGYTF. CDR3 sequence (DNA): TGCGCCAGCAGCTTGGAAGAGGGGGGGAACTATGGCTACACCTTC. The full variable domain, with the rest looked up from reference TRBV5-1 and TRBJ1-2, is KAGVTQTPRYLIKTRGQQVTLSCSPISGHRSVSWYQQTPGQGLQFLFEYFSETQRNKGNFPGRFSGRQFSNSRSEMNVSTLELGDSALYLCASSLEEGGNYGYTFGSGTRLTVV.